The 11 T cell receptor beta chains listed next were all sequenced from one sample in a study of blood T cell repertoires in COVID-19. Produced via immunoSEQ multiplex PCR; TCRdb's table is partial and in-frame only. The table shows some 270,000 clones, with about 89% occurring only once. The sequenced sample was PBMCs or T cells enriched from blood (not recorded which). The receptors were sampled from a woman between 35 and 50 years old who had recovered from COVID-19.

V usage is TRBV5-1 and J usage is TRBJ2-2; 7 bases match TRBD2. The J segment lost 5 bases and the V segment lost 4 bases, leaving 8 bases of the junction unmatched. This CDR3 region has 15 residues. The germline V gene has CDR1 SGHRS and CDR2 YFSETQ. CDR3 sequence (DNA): TGCGCCAGCAGCCGGTGGGAGGGTTCGACCGGGGAGCTGTTTTTT. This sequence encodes CASSRWEGSTGELFF.

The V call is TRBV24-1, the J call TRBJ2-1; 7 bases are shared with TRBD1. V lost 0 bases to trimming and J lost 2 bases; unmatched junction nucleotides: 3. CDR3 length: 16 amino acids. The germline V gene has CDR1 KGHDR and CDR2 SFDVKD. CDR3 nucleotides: TGTGCCACCAGTGATTTGGAGGGGGCCGCCTACAATGAGCAGTTCTTC. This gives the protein CATSDLEGAAYNEQFF.

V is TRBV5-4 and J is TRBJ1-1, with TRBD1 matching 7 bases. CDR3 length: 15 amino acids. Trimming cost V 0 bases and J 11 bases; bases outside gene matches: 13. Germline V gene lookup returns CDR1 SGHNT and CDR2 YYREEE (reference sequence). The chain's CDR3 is CASSLAGGTDRRAFF. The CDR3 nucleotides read TGTGCCAGCAGCTTGGCAGGGGGGACGGACCGGAGGGCTTTCTTT.

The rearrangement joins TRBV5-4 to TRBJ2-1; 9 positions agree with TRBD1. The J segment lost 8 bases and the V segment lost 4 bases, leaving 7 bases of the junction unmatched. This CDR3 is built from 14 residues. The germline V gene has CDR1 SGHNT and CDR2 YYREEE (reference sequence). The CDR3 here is CASSTPTGGDEQFF. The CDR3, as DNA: TGTGCCAGCAGCACCCCCACAGGGGGCGATGAGCAGTTCTTC.

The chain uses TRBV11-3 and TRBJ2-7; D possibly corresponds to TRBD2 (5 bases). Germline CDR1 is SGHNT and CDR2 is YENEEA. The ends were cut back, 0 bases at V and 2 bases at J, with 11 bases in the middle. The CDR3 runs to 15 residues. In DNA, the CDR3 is TGTGCCAGCAGCTTAGACCCTAGCAGTGCCTACGAGCAGTACTTC. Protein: CASSLDPSSAYEQYF. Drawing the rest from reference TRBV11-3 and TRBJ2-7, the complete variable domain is EAGVVQSPRYKIIEKKQPVAFWCNPISGHNTLYWYLQNLGQGPELLIRYENEEAVDDSQLPKDRFSAERLKGVDSTLKIQPAELGDSAVYLCASSLDPSSAYEQYFGPGTRLTVT.

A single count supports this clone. The CDR3 loop reads CSVVAGTGDQPQHF. The CDR3 nucleotides read TGCAGCGTTGTTGCCGGGACAGGGGATCAGCCCCAGCATTTT. The rearrangement uses TRBV29-1 and TRBJ1-5; 10 bases agree with TRBD1. This CDR3 contains 14 residues. Germline V gene sequence: CDR1 SQVTM, CDR2 ANQGSEA. Trimming took 4 bases from V and 5 from J; bases not matched to a gene: 5. Full variable domain (remainder filled in from reference TRBV29-1 and TRBJ1-5): SAVISQKPSRDICQRGTSLTIQCQVDSQVTMMFWYRQQPGQSLTLIATANQGSEATYESGFVIDKFPISRPNLTFSTLTVSNMSPEDSSIYLCSVVAGTGDQPQHFGDGTRLSIL.

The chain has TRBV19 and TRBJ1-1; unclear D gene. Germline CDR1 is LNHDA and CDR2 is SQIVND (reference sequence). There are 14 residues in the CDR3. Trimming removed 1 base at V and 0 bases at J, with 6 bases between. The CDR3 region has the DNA TGTGCCAGTAGTATAGGCGGAATGAACACTGAAGCTTTCTTT. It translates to CASSIGGMNTEAFF.

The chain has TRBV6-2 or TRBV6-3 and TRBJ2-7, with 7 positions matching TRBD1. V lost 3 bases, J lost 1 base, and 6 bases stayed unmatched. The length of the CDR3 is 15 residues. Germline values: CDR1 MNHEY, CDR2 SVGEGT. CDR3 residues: CASSYLGTASYEQYF. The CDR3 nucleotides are TGTGCCAGCAGTTATCTCGGGACAGCTTCCTACGAGCAGTACTTC.

The CDR3 DNA reads TGTGCCAGCAGCTTAGAGGGGTCAGGGGGCACACCCCTCCACTTT. It translates to CASSLEGSGGTPLHF. This chain connects TRBV11-2 to TRBJ1-6, with TRBD1 matching 8 bases. Unmatched junction bases numbered 6, after V lost 0 bases and J lost 11 bases. Per the germline V gene, CDR1 is SGHAT and CDR2 is FQNNGV. The CDR3 has 15 amino acids.

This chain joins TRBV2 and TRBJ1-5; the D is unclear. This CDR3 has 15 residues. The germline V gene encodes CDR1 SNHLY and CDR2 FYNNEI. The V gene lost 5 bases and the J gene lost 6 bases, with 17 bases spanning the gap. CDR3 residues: CASSHDTGFGQPQHF. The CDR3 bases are TGTGCCAGCAGTCACGACACGGGGTTCGGTCAGCCCCAGCATTTT.

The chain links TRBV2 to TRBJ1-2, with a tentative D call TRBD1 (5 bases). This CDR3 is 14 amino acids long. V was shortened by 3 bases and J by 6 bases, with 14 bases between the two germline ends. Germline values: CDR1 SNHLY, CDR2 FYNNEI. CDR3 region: CASSDGGVINGYTF. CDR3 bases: TGTGCCAGCAGTGACGGGGGGGTTATTAATGGCTACACCTTC.